A selection of T cell receptor beta chains follows, all from one sample in a study of CD8 T cells in ankylosing spondylitis. MiXCR, run by TCRdb on the 5' RACE reads, gives a single entry per CDR3 protein. The sample has under 300,000 distinct CDR3 sequences, about 10% seen once. The sequenced sample consisted of blood, either unsorted or a sorted T cell fraction (not recorded which). These receptors all come from a male donor with ankylosing spondylitis or in good health (not recorded which). The CDR3 runs from the conserved cysteine through the conserved F or W. The D gene is left open where the match is weak. Some rows have no size entry. The others give once, few or many, or a class for an expanded clone.

D	J	V	size	DNA	CDR3
-	TRBJ2-7	TRBV10-3	-	TGTGCCATCAGGGCCGGACTGACCTACGAGCAGTACTTC	CAIRAGLTYEQYF
-	TRBJ2-4	TRBV12-3/TRBV12-4	many	TGTGCCATCACCGGAGAATCAAACATTCAGTACTTC	CAITGESNIQYF
-	TRBJ1-5	TRBV20-1	many	TGCAGTGCTAGGGGCAGGGGTGTGGATCAGCCCCAGCATTTT	CSARGRGVDQPQHF
-	TRBJ2-7	TRBV4-2	few	TGTGCCAGCAGCCAAGATTTAGGGGGACCCTACGAGCAGTACTTC	CASSQDLGGPYEQYF
TRBD1	TRBJ2-5	TRBV2	many	TGTGCCAGCAGCCGGGACAGGGGGCTGGGAGAGACCCAGTACTTC	CASSRDRGLGETQYF
-	TRBJ1-6	TRBV20-1	many	TGCAGTGCCCAGGGGAGTAATTCACCCCTCCACTTT	CSAQGSNSPLHF
TRBD1	TRBJ2-5	TRBV12-3/TRBV12-4	many	TGTGCCAGCAGTTTTGGACAGGGGGGAGAGACCCAGTACTTC	CASSFGQGGETQYF
-	TRBJ1-1	TRBV7-9	-	TGTGCCAGTTACAGGGCCAGGAACACTGAAGCTTTCTTT	CASYRARNTEAFF
TRBD2	TRBJ2-1	TRBV7-9	few	TGTGCCAGCAGCTCATATAGCGGGATCCGGTACAATGAGCAGTTCTTC	CASSSYSGIRYNEQFF
-	TRBJ1-5	TRBV5-1	few	TGCGCCAGCAGCTTTTGTCAGCCCCAGCATTTT	CASSFCQPQHF
-	TRBJ2-3	TRBV15	many	TGTGCCACCAGCAGAGATAGGGTAGATACGCAGTATTTT	CATSRDRVDTQYF
-	TRBJ2-7	TRBV12-3/TRBV12-4	few	TGTGCCAGCAGTCCCCCCGGGGGACTCCTTGAGCAGTACTTC	CASSPPGGLLEQYF